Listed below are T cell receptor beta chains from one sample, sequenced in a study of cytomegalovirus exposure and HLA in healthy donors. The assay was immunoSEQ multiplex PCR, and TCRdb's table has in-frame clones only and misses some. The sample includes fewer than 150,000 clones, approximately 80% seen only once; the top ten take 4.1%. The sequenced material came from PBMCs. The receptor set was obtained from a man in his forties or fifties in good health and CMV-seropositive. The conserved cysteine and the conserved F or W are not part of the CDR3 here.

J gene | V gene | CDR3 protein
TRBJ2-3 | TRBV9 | ASSPGLAFGTDTQY
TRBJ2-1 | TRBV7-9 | ASSDTGTSGSLDEQF
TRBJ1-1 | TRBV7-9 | ASSAPQMNTEAF
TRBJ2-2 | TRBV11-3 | ASSLDRGAGELF
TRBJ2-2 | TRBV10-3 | AISGFGQGPGGELF
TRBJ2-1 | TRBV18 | ASSPRSWVAGDSDNEQF
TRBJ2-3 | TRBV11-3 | ASPEDSDTQY
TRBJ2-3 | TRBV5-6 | ASSLTVSSTDTQY
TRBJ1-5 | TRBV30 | AWSTGSVGFYQPQH
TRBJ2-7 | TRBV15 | ATSRESLREATYEQY
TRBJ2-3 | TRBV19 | ASKPAFSTDTQY
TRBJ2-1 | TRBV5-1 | ASSYPGNEQF
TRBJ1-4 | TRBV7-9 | ASSLEGTGAKLF
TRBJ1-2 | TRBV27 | ASSPLGRDYGYT
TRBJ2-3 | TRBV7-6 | ASSLETGYTDTQY
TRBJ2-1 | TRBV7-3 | ASSWGGSRDEQF
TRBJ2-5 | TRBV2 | ASRLPGLAGRETQY
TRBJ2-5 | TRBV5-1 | ASDRGTAQETQY